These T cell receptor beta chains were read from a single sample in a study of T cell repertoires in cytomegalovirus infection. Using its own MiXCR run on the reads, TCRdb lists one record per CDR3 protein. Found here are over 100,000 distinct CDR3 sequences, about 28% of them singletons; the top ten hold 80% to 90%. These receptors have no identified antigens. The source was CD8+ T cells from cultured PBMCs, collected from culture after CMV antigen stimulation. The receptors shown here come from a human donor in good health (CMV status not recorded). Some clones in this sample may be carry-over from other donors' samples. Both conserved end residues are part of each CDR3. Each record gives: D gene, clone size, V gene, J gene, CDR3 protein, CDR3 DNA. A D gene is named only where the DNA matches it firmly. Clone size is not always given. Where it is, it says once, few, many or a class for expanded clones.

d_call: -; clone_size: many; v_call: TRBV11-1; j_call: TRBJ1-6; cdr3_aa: CASSLSPESSYNSPLHF; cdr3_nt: TGTGCCAGCAGCTTGAGTCCGGAGAGCTCCTATAATTCACCCCTCCACTTT
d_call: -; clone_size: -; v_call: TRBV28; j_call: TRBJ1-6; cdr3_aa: CASNLPGAGDSPLHF; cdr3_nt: TGTGCCAGTAATCTTCCCGGGGCGGGTGATTCACCCCTCCACTTT
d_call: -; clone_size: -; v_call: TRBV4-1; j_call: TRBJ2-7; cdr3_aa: CASSQKFPEEYEQYF; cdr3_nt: TGCGCCAGCAGCCAGAAATTCCCCGAGGAATACGAGCAGTACTTC
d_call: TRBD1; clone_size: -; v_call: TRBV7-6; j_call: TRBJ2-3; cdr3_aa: CASSSKPPGGLADTQYF; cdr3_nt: TGTGCCAGCAGCTCTAAACCCCCAGGGGGCTTGGCAGATACGCAGTATTTT
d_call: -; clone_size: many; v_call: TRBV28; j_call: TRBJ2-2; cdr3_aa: CASSFIGAGEATGELFF; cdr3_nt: TGTGCCAGCAGTTTCATTGGGGCAGGGGAGGCCACCGGGGAGCTGTTTTTT
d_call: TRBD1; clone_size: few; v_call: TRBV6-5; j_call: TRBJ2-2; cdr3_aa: CASSYSRPETGARGELFF; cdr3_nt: TGTGCCAGCAGTTACTCTAGGCCTGAGACAGGGGCCAGGGGGGAGCTGTTTTTT
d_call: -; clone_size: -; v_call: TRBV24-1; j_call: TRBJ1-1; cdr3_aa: CATSGGTSNTEAFF; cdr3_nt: TGTGCCACCAGTGGCGGGACATCGAACACTGAAGCTTTCTTT
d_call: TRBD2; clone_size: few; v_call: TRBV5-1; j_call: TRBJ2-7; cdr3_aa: CASSWASGVLYEQYF; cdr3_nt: TGCGCCAGCAGCTGGGCTAGCGGGGTTCTCTACGAGCAGTACTTC
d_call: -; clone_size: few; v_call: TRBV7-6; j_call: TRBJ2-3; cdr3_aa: CASSLALEGAGTDTQYF; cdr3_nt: TGTGCCAGCAGCTTAGCGCTAGAGGGTGCAGGCACAGATACGCAGTATTTT
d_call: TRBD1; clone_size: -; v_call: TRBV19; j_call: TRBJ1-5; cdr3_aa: CASSPFTGGFSNQPQHF; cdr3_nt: TGTGCCAGTAGTCCGTTTACAGGGGGCTTTAGCAATCAGCCCCAGCATTTT
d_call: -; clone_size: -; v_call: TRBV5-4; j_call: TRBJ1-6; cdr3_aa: CASSLEDSYNSPLHF; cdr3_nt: TGTGCCAGCAGCTTGGAAGATTCCTATAATTCACCCCTCCACTTT
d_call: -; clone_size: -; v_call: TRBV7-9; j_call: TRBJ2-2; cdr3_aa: CASRSPGNTGELFF; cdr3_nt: TGTGCCAGCAGATCTCCCGGGAACACCGGGGAGCTGTTTTTT
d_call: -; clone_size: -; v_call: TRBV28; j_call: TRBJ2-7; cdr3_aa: CASSFRVSYEQYF; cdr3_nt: TGTGCCAGCAGTTTTCGGGTCTCCTACGAGCAGTACTTC
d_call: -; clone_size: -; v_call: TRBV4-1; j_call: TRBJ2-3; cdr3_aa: CASSQEGIGSEDTQYF; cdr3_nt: TGCGCCAGCAGCCAAGAGGGAATAGGTTCTGAAGATACGCAGTATTTT
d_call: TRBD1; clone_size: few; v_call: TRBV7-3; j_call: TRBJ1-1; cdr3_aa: CASSLEGTENTEAFF; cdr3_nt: TGTGCCAGCAGCTTAGAAGGGACAGAGAACACTGAAGCTTTCTTT
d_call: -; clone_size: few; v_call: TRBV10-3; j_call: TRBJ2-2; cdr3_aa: CAITGLLPGELFF; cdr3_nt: TGTGCCATCACCGGACTCCTCCCCGGGGAGCTGTTTTTT
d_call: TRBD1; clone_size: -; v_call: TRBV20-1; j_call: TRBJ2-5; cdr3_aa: CSARGGTGEETQYF; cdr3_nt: TGCAGTGCTAGGGGTGGGACAGGGGAAGAGACCCAGTACTTC
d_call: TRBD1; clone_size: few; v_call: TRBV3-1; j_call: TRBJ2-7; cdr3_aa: CASSLPGQFYEQYF; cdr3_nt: TGTGCCAGCAGCCTTCCGGGACAGTTCTACGAGCAGTACTTC
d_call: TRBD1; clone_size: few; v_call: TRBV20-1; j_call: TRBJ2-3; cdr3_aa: CSARGWTGVRGDTQYF; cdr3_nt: TGCAGTGCTAGAGGATGGACAGGGGTCCGTGGAGATACGCAGTATTTT
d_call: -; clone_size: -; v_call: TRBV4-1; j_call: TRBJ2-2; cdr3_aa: CASSQDDRAGTGELFF; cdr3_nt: TGCGCCAGCAGCCAAGATGACAGGGCGGGGACCGGGGAGCTGTTTTTT
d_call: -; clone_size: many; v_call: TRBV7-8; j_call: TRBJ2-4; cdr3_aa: CASSLVGPGIQYF; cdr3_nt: TGTGCCAGCAGCTTAGTGGGACCTGGCATTCAGTACTTC
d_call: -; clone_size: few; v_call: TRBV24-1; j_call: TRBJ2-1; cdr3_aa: CATSTGYNEQFF; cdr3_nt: TGTGCCACCAGTACGGGATACAATGAGCAGTTCTTC
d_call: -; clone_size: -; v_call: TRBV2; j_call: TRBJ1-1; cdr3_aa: CASSWAGDTEAFF; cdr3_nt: TGTGCCAGCAGCTGGGCGGGCGACACTGAAGCTTTCTTT
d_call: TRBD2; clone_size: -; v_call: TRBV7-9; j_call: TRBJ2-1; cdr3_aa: CASSFPGLAGVTYNEQFF; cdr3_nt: TGTGCCAGCAGCTTTCCGGGACTAGCGGGGGTAACCTACAATGAGCAGTTCTTC
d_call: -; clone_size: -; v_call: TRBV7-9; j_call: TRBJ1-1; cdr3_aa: CASSPPGETEAFF; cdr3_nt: TGTGCCAGCAGCCCCCCGGGGGAGACTGAAGCTTTCTTT
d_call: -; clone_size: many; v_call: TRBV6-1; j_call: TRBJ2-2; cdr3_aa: CASSDGAQLNTGELFF; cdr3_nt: TGTGCCAGCAGTGACGGGGCACAGCTAAACACCGGGGAGCTGTTTTTT
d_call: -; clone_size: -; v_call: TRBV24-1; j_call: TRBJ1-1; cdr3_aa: CATSDHSDTEAFF; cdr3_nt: TGTGCCACCAGTGATCACAGCGACACTGAAGCTTTCTTT
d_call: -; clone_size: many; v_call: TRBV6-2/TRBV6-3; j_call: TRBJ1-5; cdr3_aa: CASSPHDVEVRNQPQHF; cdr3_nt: TGTGCCAGCAGCCCCCACGATGTGGAAGTCCGCAATCAGCCCCAGCATTTT
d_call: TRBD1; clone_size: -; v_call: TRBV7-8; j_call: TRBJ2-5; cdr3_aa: CASSLPRGRLQTQYF; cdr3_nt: TGTGCCAGCAGCTTACCTAGGGGGCGCTTGCAGACCCAGTACTTC
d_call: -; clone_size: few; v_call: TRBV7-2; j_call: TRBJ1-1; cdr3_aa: CASMDPGQNTEAFF; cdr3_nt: TGTGCCAGCATGGATCCGGGACAGAACACTGAAGCTTTCTTT
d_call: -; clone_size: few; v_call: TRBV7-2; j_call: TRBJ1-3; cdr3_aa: CASSLYPDPGNTIYF; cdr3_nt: TGTGCCAGCAGCTTATATCCGGACCCTGGAAACACCATATATTTT
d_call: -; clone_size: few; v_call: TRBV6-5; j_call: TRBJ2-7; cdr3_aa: CASSYSRLNEQYF; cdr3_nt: TGTGCCAGCAGTTACAGCCGTCTAAACGAGCAGTACTTC
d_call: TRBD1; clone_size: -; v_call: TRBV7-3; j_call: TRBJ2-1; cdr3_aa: CTSSLGTGEAYNEQFF; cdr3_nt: TGTACCAGCAGCTTAGGGACAGGGGAGGCCTACAATGAGCAGTTCTTC
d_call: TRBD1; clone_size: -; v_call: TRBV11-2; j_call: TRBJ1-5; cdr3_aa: CASSLAPGQGARVPNQPQHF; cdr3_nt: TGTGCCAGCAGCTTAGCCCCCGGACAGGGGGCTCGTGTCCCCAATCAGCCCCAGCATTTT
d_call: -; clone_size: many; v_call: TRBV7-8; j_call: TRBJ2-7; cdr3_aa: CASSFRGGGEQYF; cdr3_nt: TGTGCCAGCAGCTTCAGGGGAGGCGGCGAGCAGTACTTC
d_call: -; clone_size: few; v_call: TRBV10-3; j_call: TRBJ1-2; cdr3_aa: CAISGANYGYTF; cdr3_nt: TGTGCCATTAGCGGCGCTAACTATGGCTACACCTTC
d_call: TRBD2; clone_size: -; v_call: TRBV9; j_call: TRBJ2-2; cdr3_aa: CASSGPLAGVNTGELFF; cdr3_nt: TGTGCCAGCAGCGGGCCATTAGCGGGGGTGAACACCGGGGAGCTGTTTTTT
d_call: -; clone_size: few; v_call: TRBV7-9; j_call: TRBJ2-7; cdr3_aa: CASSFTRGAYEQYF; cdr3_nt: TGTGCCAGCAGCTTCACCAGGGGGGCCTACGAGCAGTACTTC
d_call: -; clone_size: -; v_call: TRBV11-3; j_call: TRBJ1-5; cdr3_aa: CASSLFTWAGQPQHF; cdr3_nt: TGTGCCAGCAGCTTATTTACATGGGCGGGTCAGCCCCAGCATTTT
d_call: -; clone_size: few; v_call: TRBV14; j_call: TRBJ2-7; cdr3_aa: CASSPWGSEQYF; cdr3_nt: TGTGCCAGCAGCCCGTGGGGATCCGAGCAGTACTTC
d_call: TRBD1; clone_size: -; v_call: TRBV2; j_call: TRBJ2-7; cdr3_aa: CASREGQGPYEQYF; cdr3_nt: TGTGCCAGCAGGGAGGGACAGGGCCCCTACGAGCAGTACTTC
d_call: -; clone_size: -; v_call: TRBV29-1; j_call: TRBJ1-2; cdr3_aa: CSVEEGFYGYTF; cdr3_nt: TGCAGCGTTGAGGAGGGATTCTATGGCTACACCTTC
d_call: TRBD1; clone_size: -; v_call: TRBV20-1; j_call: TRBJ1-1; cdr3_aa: CSVPTGWVTEAFF; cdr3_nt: TGCAGTGTTCCGACAGGGTGGGTCACTGAAGCTTTCTTT
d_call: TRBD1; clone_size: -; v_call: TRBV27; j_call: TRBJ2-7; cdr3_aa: CASRGTGGWWEQYF; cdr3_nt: TGTGCCAGCCGCGGGACAGGGGGTTGGTGGGAGCAGTACTTC
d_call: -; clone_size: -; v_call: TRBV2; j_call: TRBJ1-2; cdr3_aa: CASRFAVNYGYTF; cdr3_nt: TGTGCCAGCAGGTTCGCGGTTAACTATGGCTACACCTTC
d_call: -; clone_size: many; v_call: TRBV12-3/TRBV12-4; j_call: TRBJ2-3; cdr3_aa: CASSFERHTDTQYF; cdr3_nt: TGTGCCAGCAGTTTTGAGAGGCACACAGATACGCAGTATTTT
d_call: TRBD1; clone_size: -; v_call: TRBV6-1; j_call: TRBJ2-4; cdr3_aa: CASSKDRGGTKNIQYF; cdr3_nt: TGTGCCAGCAGTAAGGACAGGGGAGGGACCAAAAACATTCAGTACTTC
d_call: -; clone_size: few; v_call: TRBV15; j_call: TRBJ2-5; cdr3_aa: CATSRGWGKGETQYF; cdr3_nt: TGTGCCACCAGCAGAGGGTGGGGGAAGGGGGAGACCCAGTACTTC